This TCR beta chain emerged from a study of monozygotic twins with inflammatory bowel disease. TCRalpha and TCRbeta cDNA was put through two nested PCRs of around 15 and 9 cycles. TCRdb re-analyzed the 5' RACE reads; it lists each CDR3 protein once, without DNA. With 150,000 to 200,000 distinct CDR3 sequences in the sample, the ten largest clones hold around 7%. Germline CDR1 SGHNT, CDR2 YYREEE (reference sequence). CDR3 size: 18 residues. Turning to this clonotype: Its antigen is unknown.

Every donor provided one blood sample measuring more than 2 ml. Study findings and constraints: There was no support for any single strong signal or clonotype associated with IBD. Healthy co-twins showed greater TCRbeta diversity (inverse Simpson) than IBD patients.

Sequences were obtained from blood. The chain combines TRBV5-4 with TRBJ2-6; the TCRdb D gene call, TRBD1, has no DNA to confirm it. The TCR was taken from a human donor with ulcerative colitis or Crohn's disease, or a healthy co-twin of an affected twin (not recorded which). CDR3 region: CASSFPGTGVNGANVLTF. Supplemented by reference TRBV5-4 and TRBJ2-6, the full variable domain reads ETGVTQSPTHLIKTRGQQVTLRCSSQSGHNTVSWYQQALGQGPQFIFQYYREEENGRGNFPPRFSGLQFPNYSSELNVNALELDDSALYLCASSFPGTGVNGANVLTFGAGSRLTVL.